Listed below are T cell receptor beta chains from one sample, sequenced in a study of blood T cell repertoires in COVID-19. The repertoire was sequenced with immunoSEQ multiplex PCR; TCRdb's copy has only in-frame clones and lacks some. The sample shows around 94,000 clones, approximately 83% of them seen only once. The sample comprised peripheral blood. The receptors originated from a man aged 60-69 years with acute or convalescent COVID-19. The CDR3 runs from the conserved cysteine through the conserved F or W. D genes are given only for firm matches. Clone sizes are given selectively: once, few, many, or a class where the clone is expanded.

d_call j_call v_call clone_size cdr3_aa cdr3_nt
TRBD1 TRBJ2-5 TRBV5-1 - CASSTGQGLETQYF TGCGCCAGCAGCACCGGACAGGGTTTAGAGACCCAGTACTTC
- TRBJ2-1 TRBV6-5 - CASTRDSYNEQFF TGTGCCAGCACCCGGGACTCCTACAATGAGCAGTTCTTC
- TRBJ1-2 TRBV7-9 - CASSLVTISNYGYTF TGTGCCAGCAGCTTAGTAACGATCAGTAACTATGGCTACACCTTC
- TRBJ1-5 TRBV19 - CASRPGVLSNQPQHF TGTGCCAGTAGACCAGGGGTTCTTAGCAATCAGCCCCAGCATTTT
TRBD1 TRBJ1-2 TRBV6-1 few CASSDLGQPKNYGYTF TGTGCCAGCAGTGACCTGGGACAGCCAAAGAACTATGGCTACACCTTC
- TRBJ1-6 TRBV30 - CAWSENSLNSPLHF TGTGCCTGGAGCGAGAACTCCCTTAATTCACCCCTCCACTTT
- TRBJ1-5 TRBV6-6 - CASSSPGHGNQPQHF TGTGCCAGCAGTTCGCCGGGACATGGCAATCAGCCCCAGCATTTT
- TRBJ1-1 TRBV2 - CASTGGGTEAFF TGTGCCAGCACCGGGGGTGGCACTGAAGCTTTCTTT
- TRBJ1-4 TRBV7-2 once CASSPQGGKNEKLFF TGTGCCAGCAGCCCACAGGGAGGGAAAAATGAAAAACTGTTTTTT
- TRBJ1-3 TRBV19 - CASSRGEGNTIYF TGTGCCAGTAGTCGGGGGGAAGGAAACACCATATATTTT
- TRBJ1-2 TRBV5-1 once CASSPSTGSGYGYTF TGCGCCAGCAGCCCGTCTACAGGGTCTGGGTATGGCTACACCTTC
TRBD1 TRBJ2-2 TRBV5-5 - CASSSEGQGNTGELFF TGTGCCAGCAGCTCGGAAGGACAGGGGAACACCGGGGAGCTGTTTTTT
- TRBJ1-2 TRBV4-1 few CASSQGAGLGYGYTF TGCGCCAGCAGCCAAGGAGCAGGGTTGGGCTATGGCTACACCTTC
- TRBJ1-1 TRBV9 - CASSVETYTEAFF TGTGCCAGCAGCGTAGAGACATACACTGAAGCTTTCTTT
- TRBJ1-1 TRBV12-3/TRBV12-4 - CASSSDSNTEAFF TGTGCCAGCAGCTCGGACAGTAACACTGAAGCTTTCTTT
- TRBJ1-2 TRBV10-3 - CAISGGLYGYTF TGTGCCATCAGTGGGGGCCTCTATGGCTACACCTTC
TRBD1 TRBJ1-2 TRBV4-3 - CASSQPTGGQGDIFNGYTF TGCGCCAGCAGCCAACCCACGGGGGGACAGGGCGATATCTTCAATGGCTACACCTTC
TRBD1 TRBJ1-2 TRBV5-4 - CASRFTGGAGYTF TGTGCCAGCAGGTTTACAGGGGGCGCAGGCTACACCTTC
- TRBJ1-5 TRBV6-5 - CASSADSLNQPQHF TGTGCCAGCAGCGCGGACAGTCTCAATCAGCCCCAGCATTTT
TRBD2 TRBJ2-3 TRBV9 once CASSYRTSGSTDTQYF TGTGCCAGCAGCTATCGGACTAGCGGGAGCACAGATACGCAGTATTTT
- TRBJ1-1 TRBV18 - CASSPLGERGMNTEAFF TGTGCCAGCTCACCCCTCGGGGAGCGAGGTATGAACACTGAAGCTTTCTTT
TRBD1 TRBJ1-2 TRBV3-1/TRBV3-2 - CASRSQGQRGGGYTF TGTGCCAGCCGGTCCCAGGGACAGAGAGGTGGGGGCTACACCTTC
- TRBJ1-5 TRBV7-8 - CASSPGRGNQPQHF TGTGCCAGCAGCCCTGGACGGGGTAATCAGCCCCAGCATTTT
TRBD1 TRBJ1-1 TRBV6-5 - CASSHWTGGLNTEAFF TGTGCCAGCAGTCACTGGACAGGGGGCTTGAACACTGAAGCTTTCTTT
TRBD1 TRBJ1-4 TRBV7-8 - CASSSDRGGEKLFF TGTGCCAGCAGCTCCGACAGGGGGGGTGAAAAACTGTTTTTT
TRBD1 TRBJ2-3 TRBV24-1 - CATSLTGTGLDTQYF TGTGCCACCAGTCTAACCGGGACAGGGTTAGATACGCAGTATTTT
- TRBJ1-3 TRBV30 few CAWTEGTLGNTIYF TGTGCCTGGACGGAGGGGACGCTTGGAAACACCATATATTTT
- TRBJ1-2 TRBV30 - CAWSALGHYGYTF TGTGCCTGGAGCGCGCTAGGCCACTATGGCTACACCTTC
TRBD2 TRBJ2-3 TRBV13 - CASSSGLAEITDTQYF TGTGCCAGCAGCTCTGGACTAGCGGAGATCACAGATACGCAGTATTTT